The source of this TCR beta chain is a study of OX40 agonist ivuxolimab in advanced cancers. The germline V gene encodes CDR1 MNHEY and CDR2 SVGAGI. V lost 4 bases and J 6 bases, leaving 4 bases between the germline ends. The CDR3 sequence is 11 residues long. Here immunoSEQ multiplex PCR was the method, and the copy in TCRdb shows in-frame clones only, minus some. The table records 20,000 to 25,000 clones, 85% to 90% of them present only once. The clonotype originates from an adult with an advanced solid tumor such as melanoma, head and neck, liver or kidney cancer. The sequencing used CD4+ or CD8+ T cells sorted from blood, collected in a trial of the OX40 agonist ivuxolimab. The chain links TRBV6-5 to TRBJ2-1; D remains unclear. CDR3: CASSLGNEQFF. The CDR3 coding sequence is TGTGCCAGCAGTTTGGGCAATGAGCAGTTCTTC.